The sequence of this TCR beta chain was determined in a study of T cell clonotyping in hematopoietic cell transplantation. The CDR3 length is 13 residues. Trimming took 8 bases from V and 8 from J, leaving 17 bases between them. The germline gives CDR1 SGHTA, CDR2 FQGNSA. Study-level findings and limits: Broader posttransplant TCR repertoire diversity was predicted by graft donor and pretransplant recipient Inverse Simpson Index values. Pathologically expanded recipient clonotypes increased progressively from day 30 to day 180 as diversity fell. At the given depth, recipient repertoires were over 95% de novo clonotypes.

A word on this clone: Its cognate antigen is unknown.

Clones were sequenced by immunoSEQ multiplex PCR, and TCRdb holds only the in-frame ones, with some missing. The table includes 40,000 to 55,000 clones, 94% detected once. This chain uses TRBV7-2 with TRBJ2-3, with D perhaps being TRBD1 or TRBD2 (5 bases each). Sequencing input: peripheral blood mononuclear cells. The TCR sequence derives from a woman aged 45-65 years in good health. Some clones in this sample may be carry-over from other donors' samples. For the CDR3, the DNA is TGTGCCAGCGCAGGTTGGGGGAGTGGTACGCAGTATTTT. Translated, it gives CASAGWGSGTQYF.